Sequencing of this TCR beta chain was carried out in a study of blood T cell repertoires in COVID-19. Study-wide background: Sources were T cells, B-cell-depleted T cells, or PBMCs; the material itself was cDNA or gDNA.

Study processing details: Reference gene primer amplification gave nucleated cell count estimates. Assay: immunoSEQ multiplex PCR; the TCRdb copy retains only in-frame clones and omits some. The DNA was the basis for D and trimming; V, J and clone size are from that table. The sample consists of approximately 140,000 clones, approximately 88% of them appearing once. The CDR3 runs 13 residues. V lost 4 bases to trimming and J lost 8 bases, with 14 bases between them. Germline values: CDR1 MNHEY, CDR2 SMNVEV (reference sequence). The rearrangement links TRBV27 to TRBJ1-2, with D perhaps TRBD1 (6 bases). The sequence was collected from a woman aged 80 or over with acute or convalescent COVID-19. The sequenced sample consisted of peripheral blood. The CDR3 DNA follows: TGTGCCAGCAGTTCAACAGGGTCTCGGGGCTACACCTTC. It specifies CASSSTGSRGYTF.